These 32 T cell receptor beta chains were sequenced from one sample in a study of identical twins. TCRdb passed the 5' RACE reads through MiXCR, listing each CDR3 protein once. This table has about 920,000 distinct CDR3 sequences, over 9% appearing once. These same data were also listed under a study on yellow fever vaccine responses in identical twins.

Sequencing was done on a sample of PBMCs. Receptors originate from a woman in her late teens or twenties in good health.

This clonotype came up many times. V gene TRBV10-3 combines with J gene TRBJ2-7; D not certain. The CDR3 sequence is 11 residues long. Deletions cut 11 bases from V and 3 bases from J, with 11 bases between. Germline CDR1 is ENHRY and CDR2 is SYGVKD. Here the CDR3 DNA reads TGTGCCTCGGGCGAGATCTACGAGCAGTACTTC. Its translation: CASGEIYEQYF.

The count of this clonotype is one. This chain links TRBV15 with TRBJ2-7, with no clear D. This CDR3 is built from 14 residues. Trimming stripped 0 bases from V and 0 bases from J, with 6 bases between. CDR1 is LNHNV and CDR2 is YYDKDF in the germline V gene (reference sequence). This chain's CDR3 is CATSREHVSYEQYV. The CDR3 DNA reads TGTGCCACCAGCAGAGAGCACGTCTCCTACGAGCAGTACGTC.

The chain uses TRBV9 and TRBJ2-1; 8 nucleotides agree with TRBD1. J lost 2 bases, V lost 4 bases, and 14 bases had no gene match. The CDR3 is 18 amino acids. CDR1 is SGDLS, CDR2 YYNGEE, per germline. The CDR3 DNA follows: TGTGCCAGCAGCATAAACCCACAGGGGGATACCCCCTACAATGAGCAGTTCTTC. Protein product: CASSINPQGDTPYNEQFF.

This sequence joins TRBV10-2 and TRBJ1-1; TRBD1 matches 7 bases. With V trimmed by 6 bases and J by 12 bases, 10 bases remained unmatched. Germline CDR1 reads WSHSY; CDR2 reads SAAADI. The CDR3 runs 12 residues. The CDR3 is CASSGQEVGSFF. The CDR3 DNA reads as TGCGCCAGCAGCGGACAGGAGGTAGGGTCTTTCTTT.

The chain couples TRBV11-3 to TRBJ1-1, with a weak D call TRBD1 (5 bases). Germline-derived CDR1 and CDR2 are SGHNT and YENEEA. This CDR3 is 16 amino acids long. Trimming removed 2 bases from V and 3 bases from J, with 16 bases in between. CDR3 nucleotide sequence: TGTGCCAGCAGCTTATATGCCGACAGTTCGGACACTGAAGCTTTCTTT. This codes for CASSLYADSSDTEAFF.

In its sample, this clonotype was seen a few times. The rearrangement uses TRBV6-1 and TRBJ1-2, with 10 bases lining up with TRBD1. Germline V gives CDR1 MNHNS, CDR2 SASEGT. J gave up 7 bases and V 6 bases, and 8 bases lay outside the gene matches. There are 14 residues in the CDR3. The chain's CDR3 is CASSETGGKGGYTF. DNA for the CDR3: TGTGCCAGCAGCGAGACAGGGGGCAAGGGTGGCTACACCTTC.

This clonotype was observed a few times. The chain is built from TRBV5-1 and TRBJ2-7; 7 bases align to TRBD2. Germline CDR1 and CDR2: SGHRS and YFSETQ. The CDR3 spans 16 residues. Trimming at V came to 0 bases and at J to 2 bases, leaving 8 bases not matched to a gene. The CDR3 spells CASSLDVWRETYEQYF. The DNA for the CDR3 is TGCGCCAGCAGCTTGGACGTCTGGCGGGAGACCTACGAGCAGTACTTC.

This clonotype was recorded a few times. This chain joins TRBV4-1 and TRBJ1-5; D possibly corresponds to TRBD1 (6 bases). Germline assignment: CDR1 MGHRA and CDR2 YSYEKL. This CDR3 region has 18 residues. Trimming removed 6 bases from V and 4 bases from J, with 25 bases in between. The CDR3 is CASSIGQGSRSLNQPQHF. CDR3 DNA sequence: TGCGCCAGCAGTATTGGCCAGGGGAGCAGATCCCTTAATCAGCCCCAGCATTTT.

This chain joins TRBV6-1 and TRBJ2-7; TRBD1 is a possible D gene (5 bases). Deletions cut 5 bases from V and 3 bases from J, with 17 bases between. The CDR3 is made up of 15 amino acids. Germline V gene lookup returns CDR1 MNHNS and CDR2 SASEGT. Here the CDR3 reads CASSPVLQANYEQYF. Written as DNA, the CDR3 is TGTGCCAGCAGTCCCGTCCTACAGGCGAACTACGAGCAGTACTTC.

This clonotype appeared a few times. The genes are TRBV7-3 and TRBJ2-5; 11 bases align to TRBD2. The germline gives CDR1 SGHTA, CDR2 FQGTGA. The CDR3 spans 16 residues. The trim removed 4 bases at V and 2 bases at J, leaving 6 bases unmatched. Here the CDR3 DNA reads TGTGCCAGCAGCTCCCGGGTAGCGGGAGGGCAAGAGACCCAGTACTTC. This gives the protein CASSSRVAGGQETQYF.

Only a few counts were recorded for this clonotype. This rearrangement joins TRBV7-8 to TRBJ2-3; 9 bases agree with TRBD2. Germline loops: CDR1 SGHVS, CDR2 FQNEAQ. The CDR3 runs 17 residues. Trimming took 3 bases from V and 5 from J; bases not matched to a gene: 12. For the CDR3, the DNA is TGTGCCAGCAGCTTTGGCCGGGAGCGGGGGGCCGTAGATACGCAGTATTTT. This translates into CASSFGRERGAVDTQYF.

J is TRBJ2-5 and V is TRBV3-1, with D hard to call. The germline CDR1 and CDR2 sequences are LGHDT and YNNKEL (reference sequence). This CDR3 comprises 14 residues. Trimming pared 0 bases from V and 5 bases from J, leaving 10 bases between. In DNA form, the CDR3 reads TGTGCCAGCAGCCAAGAAAGGCCGGAGGAGACCCAGTACTTC. It translates to CASSQERPEETQYF.

This clonotype showed up just a few times. This chain connects TRBV11-2 to TRBJ2-2; a possible D gene is TRBD2 (5 bases). Germline values: CDR1 SGHAT, CDR2 FQNNGV. Deletions cut 3 bases from V and 1 base from J, with 24 bases between. CDR3 size: 20 residues. The DNA of the CDR3 is TGTGCCAGCAGCTTCCCGACCGGCGGGTACCAACTACAGAACACCGGGGAGCTGTTTTTT. Translation gives CASSFPTGGYQLQNTGELFF.

On this clonotype: This may be a read error: a much more frequent sequence differs by one nucleotide. This rearrangement joins TRBV6-6 to TRBJ1-1; D remains unclear. The V gene lost 2 bases and the J gene lost 3 bases, with 4 bases spanning the gap. Germline CDR1 is MNHNY and CDR2 is SVGAGI (reference sequence). This CDR3 is built from 12 residues. The CDR3 nucleotides read TGTGCCAGCAGTTACAGGGACACTGAAGCTTTCTTT. It specifies CASSYRDTEAFF.

This clonotype came up a few times. This CDR3 reads CASMRDTGANVLTF. The CDR3 DNA is TGTGCCAGCATGAGGGACACTGGGGCCAACGTCCTGACTTTC. This chain uses TRBV5-5 with TRBJ2-6; TRBD1 might be the D (6 bases). V lost 6 bases and J lost 2, with 9 bases in between. The CDR3 extends over 14 amino acids. CDR1 and CDR2 (germline): SGHKS, YYEKEE (reference sequence).

This clonotype was observed a few times. The chain combines TRBV7-2 with TRBJ2-1; TRBD2 matches 13 bases. There are 17 residues in the CDR3. J lost 7 bases, V lost 2 bases, and 8 bases had no gene match. CDR1 is SGHTA and CDR2 is FQGNSA in the germline V gene. The CDR3 DNA reads TGTGCCAGCAGCTTAAGGCCACTAGCGGGAGGGCGGAATGAGCAGTTCTTC. Amino acid sequence: CASSLRPLAGGRNEQFF. The complete variable domain, with remaining parts taken from reference TRBV7-2 and TRBJ2-1, reads GAGVSQSPSNKVTEKGKDVELRCDPISGHTALYWYRQSLGQGLEFLIYFQGNSAPDKSGLPSDRFSAERTGGSVSTLTIQRTQQEDSAVYLCASSLRPLAGGRNEQFFGPGTRLTVL.

This clonotype was counted ten times or more. The J gene is TRBJ1-2, the V gene TRBV10-2; unclear D gene. Trimming left V 3 bases short and J 2 bases short, with 10 bases between. From germline, CDR1 is WSHSY and CDR2 SAAADI. This CDR3 is built from 14 residues. The CDR3 loop reads CASSDIRSNYGYTF. The CDR3 DNA sequence: TGCGCCAGCAGTGATATCAGATCAAACTATGGCTACACCTTC.

This chain joins TRBV19 and TRBJ2-7; 7 nucleotides match TRBD1. V lost 5 bases and J lost 4; bases outside the gene matches: 5. The CDR3 contains 13 residues. Germline V gives CDR1 LNHDA, CDR2 SQIVND (reference sequence). The CDR3 DNA reads as TGTGCCAGTAGTCCGGTACAGGGGTACGAGCAGTACGTC. Amino acids: CASSPVQGYEQYV.

The CDR3 loop reads CASSHLTGTYNEQFF. In DNA form, the CDR3 reads TGTGCCAGCTCACACCTGACAGGGACCTACAATGAGCAGTTCTTC. The gene calls are TRBV18 and TRBJ2-1, with 7 bases matching TRBD1. Per the germline V gene, CDR1 is KGHSH and CDR2 is LQKENI. The trim removed 4 bases at V and 2 bases at J, leaving 5 bases unmatched. This CDR3 has 15 residues.

This clonotype was seen more than once but under ten times. The V and J genes are TRBV28 and TRBJ2-3; D possibly corresponds to TRBD2 (6 bases). The V end was cut by 5 bases, the J end by 2 bases, with 14 bases between. This CDR3 is built from 15 residues. Germline assignment: CDR1 MDHEN and CDR2 SYDVKM. The CDR3 sequence: CASSRGTGVTDTQYF. As DNA, the CDR3 is TGTGCCAGCAGTCGGGGGACTGGAGTCACAGATACGCAGTATTTT.

The chain recombines TRBV11-1 with TRBJ2-5; D is uncertain. V was trimmed by 1 base and J by 1 base, leaving 10 bases between them. The CDR3 sequence is 15 residues long. Per the germline V gene, CDR1 is SGHAT and CDR2 is FQDESV (reference sequence). CDR3 sequence reads: CASSLDSNLQETQYF. CDR3 DNA: TGTGCCAGCAGCTTAGACAGTAACCTCCAAGAGACCCAGTACTTC.

With respect to this clonotype: At one end the junction does not follow the germline gene, possibly because of a read error. This chain joins TRBV24-1 and TRBJ2-2, with unresolved D. This CDR3 has 16 amino acids. Per germline, CDR1 KGHDR and CDR2 SFDVKD. In DNA, the CDR3 is TGTGCCACCCGGTATAGTTTAGACCGCTACACCTGGGAGCTGTTTTTT. It encodes CATRYSLDRYTWELFF.

This clonotype came up a few times. J is TRBJ2-2 and V is TRBV10-3; D is unresolved. Trimming removed 5 bases from V and 2 bases from J, with 6 bases in between. CDR1 is ENHRY, CDR2 SYGVKD, per germline. The CDR3 runs to 13 residues. CDR3 nucleotides: TGTGCCATCAGTTACTACAACACCGGGGAGCTGTTTTTT. This gives the protein CAISYYNTGELFF.

This clonotype was recorded at least ten times. This chain joins TRBV29-1 and TRBJ1-1; the D is unclear. Germline CDR1 is SQVTM and CDR2 is ANQGSEA. V gave up 4 bases and J gave up 1 base, with 7 bases separating them. The CDR3 is made up of 12 amino acids. DNA of the CDR3: TGCAGCGTTGTGGCTGGGAACACTGAAGCTTTCTTT. Residues: CSVVAGNTEAFF.

This clonotype was observed a few times. The chain couples TRBV5-1 to TRBJ2-1, with D perhaps TRBD2 (6 bases). Trimming left V 5 bases short and J 0 bases short, with 18 bases between. The CDR3 totals 17 residues. In germline, CDR1 is SGHRS, CDR2 YFSETQ. CDR3 in amino acids: CASRPGSIAASYNEQFF. DNA of the CDR3: TGCGCCAGCAGGCCCGGGAGTATAGCGGCCTCCTACAATGAGCAGTTCTTC.

The chain recombines TRBV9 with TRBJ2-3; 9 positions agree with TRBD2. From germline, CDR1 is SGDLS and CDR2 YYNGEE. V shed 3 bases and J 4 bases; nucleotides not matched to a gene: 12. The CDR3 loop spans 17 amino acids. The DNA of the CDR3 is TGTGCCAGCAGCGCCCGTTCCTTAGCGGGGGCCCCAGATACGCAGTATTTT. This sequence encodes CASSARSLAGAPDTQYF.

The V and J genes are TRBV19 and TRBJ2-7; no firm D call. CDR1 LNHDA and CDR2 SQIVND come from the germline V gene (reference sequence). The CDR3 totals 14 residues. The ends were cut back, 5 bases at V and 1 base at J, with 12 bases in the middle. CDR3 sequence (DNA): TGTGCCAGTAGTCTCCACAGTGAGTCCTACGAGCAGTACTTC. This gives the protein CASSLHSESYEQYF.

V is TRBV28 and J is TRBJ2-2; 7 bases match TRBD1. Germline loops: CDR1 MDHEN, CDR2 SYDVKM. V dropped 7 bases and J dropped 4; count of bases not matched to a gene: 6. The CDR3 runs 14 residues. The CDR3 spells CASTGQAGTGELFF. The CDR3 nucleotides read TGTGCCAGCACCGGACAGGCAGGCACCGGGGAGCTGTTTTTT.

This clonotype has more than one count but fewer than ten. The chain links TRBV7-6 to TRBJ1-4; no clear D gene. Trimming removed 1 base from V and 0 bases from J, with 9 bases in between. This CDR3 region has 16 residues. CDR1 is SGHVS, CDR2 FNYEAQ, per germline. The CDR3 DNA sequence: TGTGCCAGCAGCTTAGTTGGAGCAACAACTAATGAAAAACTGTTTTTT. Protein: CASSLVGATTNEKLFF. Filled out from reference TRBV7-6 and TRBJ1-4, the complete variable domain reads GAGVSQSPRYKVTKRGQDVALRCDPISGHVSLYWYRQALGQGPEFLTYFNYEAQQDKSGLPNDRFSAERPEGSISTLTIQRTEQRDSAMYRCASSLVGATTNEKLFFGSGTQLSVL.

This clonotype turned up a few times. The chain uses TRBV15 and TRBJ2-2, with D possibly being TRBD2 (6 bases). Germline loops: CDR1 LNHNV, CDR2 YYDKDF (reference sequence). V gave up 0 bases and J gave up 2 bases, with 13 bases separating them. The CDR3 is 17 residues long. The CDR3 DNA is TGTGCCACCAGCAGAGATGTAGTAGCGGTCAACACCGGGGAGCTGTTTTTT. Its translation: CATSRDVVAVNTGELFF.

This clonotype was seen more than once but under ten times. V gene TRBV14 combines with J gene TRBJ2-3; 9 bases line up with TRBD1. CDR1 SGHDN and CDR2 FVKESK come from the germline V gene. The CDR3 sequence is 18 residues long. V lost 4 bases, J lost 0 bases, and 11 bases stayed unmatched. The CDR3 loop is CASSPNRQGVTSTDTQYF. The DNA for the CDR3 is TGTGCCAGCAGCCCCAATCGACAGGGGGTGACTAGCACAGATACGCAGTATTTT. Full variable domain (remainder filled in from reference TRBV14 and TRBJ2-3): EAGVTQFPSHSVIEKGQTVTLRCDPISGHDNLYWYRRVMGKEIKFLLHFVKESKQDESGMPNNRFLAERTGGTYSTLKVQPAELEDSGVYFCASSPNRQGVTSTDTQYFGPGTRLTVL.

This clonotype was counted ten times or more. The chain recombines TRBV25-1 with TRBJ2-1, with a possible D match to TRBD1 (6 bases). Per the germline V gene, CDR1 is MGHDK and CDR2 is SYGVNS. The V and J ends lost 5 bases and 5 bases respectively, with 10 bases between them. The CDR3 contains 13 residues. The DNA for the CDR3 is TGTGCCAGCAGTTCTGGGACAAACAATGAGCAGTTCTTC. Encoded protein: CASSSGTNNEQFF.